This note documents a single T cell receptor beta chain sequence. Its antigen remains undetermined. Per-base quality was not reported, and no clone a single base away is much larger than it. From the cysteine through the phenylalanine, the CDR3 covers 18 amino acids. Just the 54-base CDR3 DNA is kept, in frame starting at base 1. The junction shows trimming of 6 bases on V and 2 bases on J, plus 23 bases between the germline ends. CDR1 and CDR2 were assigned from the germline V gene as MDHEN and SYDVKM. This sample is part of a study of T cell responses to AZD1222 COVID-19 vaccine listed by TCRdb under 2021. Background on the whole study: AZD1222 recipients whose second dose came at about 4 weeks and those whose second dose came at about 12 weeks were combined into one group, since spike-specific TCR depth and breadth did not differ between the two schedules. Trial participants were enrolled by age into 18-55, 56-69 and 70-plus year subgroups, with around 150, 28 and 57 TCR-sequenced participants respectively. A total of approximately 240 trial participants underwent TCR sequencing, of whom 207 received two doses of AZD1222 and some 25 received two doses of the MenACWY control vaccine. Study-wide findings and limitations: The 56-69-year group was small, and its depth increase did not reach significance, likely because of low power. Nearly half of unique spike-specific TCRs reportedly recognized epitopes outside regions mutated in the B.1.351 and B.1.1.7 variants. Conclusions about previously exposed vaccinees were limited because only a handful of AZD1222 recipients were SARS-CoV-2 seropositive at baseline. The vaccine-associated CD4 TCRs covered the entire spike protein, and the dominant responses fell in regions 160-218 and 743-854. Participants were mostly white British, with more females than males. The authors suggested clonal diversity may have been underestimated. A significant rise in spike-specific TCR breadth and depth was observed after two AZD1222 doses relative to day 0 and relative to MenACWY recipients. Because no day 14 peak-response samples were available, repertoires were characterized only after the peak T cell response.

The CDR3 regions of human TCRbeta chains were subjected to immunosequencing. The source study handled its data this way. Repertoire TCRs were matched against a reference library of SARS-CoV-2-specific TCRs generated with the MIRA antigen-specificity platform. Breadth meant the fraction of unique TCRs that were SARS-CoV-2-associated, whereas depth meant the fraction of total T cells that were SARS-CoV-2-associated. Using the MIRA data, each spike-specific TCR was assigned both to the spike region to which the TCR was reactive and to a CD4 or CD8 class. Log10-transformed breadth and depth values were compared by one-way ANOVA with Sidak's multiple comparisons tests. In TCRdb, the immuneACCESS table is reduced to in-frame sequences with V and J assigned. These tables do not hold every clone; where another copy was compared, an unresolved V gene accounts for under half, and the others remain unexplained. The V and J calls and the clone size are those of that table, but D and trimming were determined from the DNA. Here the sample has around 160,000 clones; around 94% occur a single time. The top ten clonotypes cover approximately 0.69% of the sample.

Interpreted using the paper, the time point label stands for: baseline before first vaccination. Vaccinee samples came from UK trials COV001 and COV002, including a single-blind randomized controlled phase 2/3 trial of AZD1222 (ChAdOx1 nCoV-19) in healthy adults. For TCRbeta chain sequencing, PBMC samples were collected from trial participants at day 0 and at day 28 after the second dose. This clonotype was obtained from an adult in good health. The rearrangement joined TRBV28 to TRBJ1-5; no D gene can be assigned with confidence. Sequencing was performed on peripheral blood, taken on day 0 of AZD1222 vaccination. The CDR3 region: CASSSVAQRIDGNQPQHF. At the DNA level, the sequence is TGTGCCAGCAGCTCGGTGGCGCAAAGAATCGACGGCAATCAGCCCCAGCATTTT.